Listed here are 29 T cell receptor beta chains from one sample, sequenced in a study of T cell repertoires in cytomegalovirus infection. TCRdb redid the calling of the reads with MiXCR, one entry per CDR3 protein. The sample records about 310,000 distinct CDR3 sequences, just under 25% being singletons. These receptors' antigens are unknown. The input for sequencing was cultured PBMCs, taken from culture after CMV antigen stimulation. The source of these receptors is a human donor in good health (CMV status not recorded). Some clones in this sample may be carry-over from other donors' samples.

The chain has TRBV5-4 and TRBJ1-1; D not resolved. The CDR3 contains 16 residues. The V end was cut by 4 bases, the J end by 0 bases, with 16 bases between. Germline V lookup: CDR1 SGHNT, CDR2 YYREEE (reference sequence). CDR3 bases: TGTGCCAGCAGCCGCCGTAGTACCTCGATGAACACTGAAGCTTTCTTT. Residues: CASSRRSTSMNTEAFF.

The chain has TRBV6-2 or TRBV6-3 and TRBJ1-1, with D possibly TRBD1 on 6 matching bases. The V gene's germline CDR1 is MNHEY and CDR2 SVGEGT. The length of the CDR3 is 14 residues. Trimming cost V 11 bases and J 6 bases, with 22 bases left between them. CDR3 sequence: CAGSGGGRFAEAFF. In nucleotides, the CDR3 is TGTGCCGGGAGTGGCGGGGGGCGTTTCGCTGAAGCTTTCTTT.

This clonotype was found a few times. The chain recombines TRBV7-2 with TRBJ2-6; a possible D gene is TRBD2 (6 bases). Trimming took off 7 bases at V and 4 bases at J, with 14 bases between the two ends. Germline CDR1 reads SGHTA; CDR2 reads FQGNSA. CDR3 length: 15 amino acids. The DNA of the CDR3 is TGTGCCAGCAACCCCGGAGGGTCCGGGGCCAACGTCCTGACTTTC. This sequence encodes CASNPGGSGANVLTF.

The rearrangement links TRBV11-3 to TRBJ1-1; no clear D. The CDR3 is made up of 14 amino acids. Germline lookup yields CDR1 SGHNT and CDR2 YENEEA. Trimming shortened V by 0 bases and J by 0 bases, and 5 bases separated the two germline ends. The CDR3 bases are TGTGCCAGCAGCTTAGAGGGGATGAACACTGAAGCTTTCTTT. Residues: CASSLEGMNTEAFF.

This clonotype was seen only a few times. The rearrangement joins TRBV20-1 to TRBJ2-1, with D perhaps TRBD1 (6 bases). The V end lost 0 bases, the J end lost 4 bases, and 25 bases lay between the germline ends. This CDR3 is 19 amino acids long. Per germline, CDR1 DFQATT and CDR2 SNEGSKA (reference sequence). The CDR3 DNA follows: TGCAGTGCTAGAGATCGGAACAGGGATAAGGGGTTTAGGTACAATGAGCAGTTCTTC. This sequence encodes CSARDRNRDKGFRYNEQFF.

This chain uses TRBV28 with TRBJ2-1; 11 bases are a match to TRBD2. J gave up 3 bases and V 6 bases, and 4 bases lay outside the gene matches. In germline, CDR1 is MDHEN, CDR2 SYDVKM. CDR3 size: 15 residues. The CDR3 loop is CASRQLAGVYNEQFF. DNA of the CDR3: TGTGCCAGCAGGCAACTAGCGGGAGTCTACAATGAGCAGTTCTTC.

The chain has TRBV7-2 and TRBJ1-1, with unresolved D. The ends were cut back, 4 bases at V and 11 bases at J, with 17 bases in the middle. The germline V gene has CDR1 SGHTA and CDR2 FQGNSA. The CDR3 has 13 amino acids. CDR3 DNA sequence: TGTGCCAGCAGCTCGACTCTGGTTCCGAGGGCTTTCTTT. Amino acid sequence: CASSSTLVPRAFF.

The rearrangement joins TRBV5-6 to TRBJ1-2; D uncertain. From germline, CDR1 is SGHDT and CDR2 YYEEEE. This CDR3 spans 15 amino acids. The V end lost 4 bases, the J end lost 3 bases, and 16 bases lay between the germline ends. Here the CDR3 DNA reads TGTGCCAGCAGCCCGGAGAGCGTGAAGGACTATGGCTACACCTTC. Translated, it gives CASSPESVKDYGYTF. Filled out from reference TRBV5-6 and TRBJ1-2, the complete variable domain reads DAGVTQSPTHLIKTRGQQVTLRCSPKSGHDTVSWYQQALGQGPQFIFQYYEEEERQRGNFPDRFSGHQFPNYSSELNVNALLLGDSALYLCASSPESVKDYGYTFGSGTRLTVV.

V and J are TRBV28 and TRBJ2-1, with D possibly TRBD1 on 7 matching bases. The CDR3 contains 13 residues. CDR1 is MDHEN, CDR2 SYDVKM, per germline. Trimming left V 5 bases short and J 12 bases short, with 17 bases between. CDR3 sequence reads: CASSSRTQGGQFF. The CDR3 nucleotides read TGTGCCAGCAGTAGCCGAACCCAGGGGGGGCAGTTCTTC.

This clonotype has only a few counts. The chain has TRBV6-2 or TRBV6-3 and TRBJ2-7, with 8 bases matching TRBD1. Germline V gene lookup returns CDR1 MNHEY and CDR2 SVGEGT. This CDR3 comprises 15 residues. The V segment lost 2 bases and the J segment 1 base; nucleotides outside the gene matches: 4. The CDR3 here is CASSYGDRISYEQYF. CDR3 sequence (DNA): TGTGCCAGCAGTTACGGGGACAGGATTTCCTACGAGCAGTACTTC.

This clonotype was recorded a few times. The J gene is TRBJ2-2, the V gene TRBV2; D is possibly TRBD2 (5 bases). Per the germline V gene, CDR1 is SNHLY and CDR2 is FYNNEI. The CDR3 is made up of 15 amino acids. V lost 2 bases and J 5 bases, leaving 12 bases between the germline ends. The CDR3 DNA follows: TGTGCCAGCAGTGAACTAGCCCTGAGGACCGGGGAGCTGTTTTTT. Translating gives CASSELALRTGELFF.

This clonotype has at least ten counts. This chain connects TRBV5-1 to TRBJ2-4; 7 bases map to TRBD2. The germline V gene encodes CDR1 SGHRS and CDR2 YFSETQ. The length of the CDR3 is 15 residues. J was trimmed by 8 bases and V by 3 bases; bases with no gene match: 11. CDR3 in DNA: TGCGCCAGCAGCTCGCCCCCCGGGGGGTTTGACATTCAGTACTTC. Translating gives CASSSPPGGFDIQYF.

This clonotype came up many times. The V gene is TRBV7-2, the J gene TRBJ2-1; D gene uncertain. The V end lost 2 bases, the J end lost 8 bases, and 1 base lay between the germline ends. CDR3 length: 10 residues. Per the germline V gene, CDR1 is SGHTA and CDR2 is FQGNSA. The CDR3 region is CASSLYEQFF. The DNA of the CDR3 is TGTGCCAGCAGCTTATATGAGCAGTTCTTC.

V gene TRBV5-1 combines with J gene TRBJ2-7; 11 bases fit TRBD2. Germline CDR1 is SGHRS and CDR2 is YFSETQ. V lost 4 bases, J lost 5 bases, and 5 bases stayed unmatched. The CDR3 extends over 14 amino acids. Written as DNA, the CDR3 is TGCGCCAGCAGCCCGACTAGCGGGACCCACGAGCAGTACTTC. Its translation: CASSPTSGTHEQYF.

This clonotype was picked up one time. This chain connects TRBV5-1 to TRBJ2-1, with 8 bases that match TRBD1. Germline V CDR1 and CDR2: SGHRS, YFSETQ. With 4 bases clipped from V and 3 bases from J, the junction kept 15 bases outside the gene matches. CDR3 length equals 18 residues. CDR3 loop: CASSPLSRTGKFYNEQFF. Here the CDR3 DNA reads TGCGCCAGCAGCCCATTATCGCGGACAGGGAAATTCTACAATGAGCAGTTCTTC.

The chain recombines TRBV6-1 with TRBJ1-1; D not resolved. V gave up 2 bases and J gave up 3 bases, with 7 bases separating them. Germline CDR1 MNHNS, CDR2 SASEGT. There are 13 residues in the CDR3. CDR3 in DNA: TGTGCCAGCAGTGAACCCGGGGACACTGAAGCTTTCTTT. Protein sequence: CASSEPGDTEAFF.

The chain recombines TRBV7-9 with TRBJ2-2; 8 bases fit TRBD1. The J segment lost 0 bases and the V segment lost 5 bases, leaving 5 bases of the junction unmatched. Germline values: CDR1 SEHNR, CDR2 FQNEAQ (reference sequence). The CDR3 contains 16 residues. DNA of the CDR3: TGTGCCAGCAGCCCCGGACAGGGCGCGAACACCGGGGAGCTGTTTTTT. This encodes CASSPGQGANTGELFF.

The chain recombines TRBV19 with TRBJ2-5, with D tentatively TRBD1 (6 bases). With 4 bases removed from V and 3 bases from J, the gap between germline ends came to 12 bases. Germline assignment: CDR1 LNHDA and CDR2 SQIVND (reference sequence). The CDR3 contains 14 residues. The CDR3 region has the DNA TGTGCCAGTAGTACGAACAGGGAGAAAGAGACCCAGTACTTC. Translating it yields CASSTNREKETQYF.

This clonotype was picked up a small number of times. V usage is TRBV7-8 and J usage is TRBJ1-2; a possible D gene is TRBD1 (5 bases). V lost 1 base to trimming and J lost 2 bases, with 14 bases between them. There are 16 residues in the CDR3. Germline V CDR1 and CDR2: SGHVS, FQNEAQ. The CDR3 coding sequence is TGTGCCAGCAGCTTAGTTTCAGGGAAGAAGAACTATGGCTACACCTTC. As protein: CASSLVSGKKNYGYTF. Filled out from reference TRBV7-8 and TRBJ1-2, the complete variable domain reads GAGVSQSPRYKVAKRGQDVALRCDPISGHVSLFWYQQALGQGPEFLTYFQNEAQLDKSGLPSDRFFAERPEGSVSTLKIQRTQQEDSAVYLCASSLVSGKKNYGYTFGSGTRLTVV.

This chain joins TRBV5-1 and TRBJ2-1; D is perhaps TRBD2 (6 bases). The CDR3 runs to 15 residues. Germline CDR1 and CDR2: SGHRS and YFSETQ. V was clipped by 4 bases and J by 11 bases, with 22 bases between them. CDR3 in amino acids: CASSNLGRPREKQFF. CDR3 in DNA: TGCGCCAGCAGCAACTTGGGACGGCCTCGGGAGAAGCAGTTCTTC.

This clonotype appeared a few times. The chain couples TRBV7-6 to TRBJ2-1; the D gene is possibly TRBD1 (6 bases). Trimming removed 0 bases at V and 6 bases at J, with 15 bases between. The germline V gene has CDR1 SGHVS and CDR2 FNYEAQ. The CDR3 sequence is 16 residues long. CDR3 DNA: TGTGCCAGCAGCTTAGCGGTCTCCCAGGGGAGCAATGAGCAGTTCTTC. Translation: CASSLAVSQGSNEQFF.

Of note for this clonotype: Given a much more abundant clone one base away, this may be a read error. The V call is TRBV9, the J call TRBJ2-1; D could derive from TRBD1 or TRBD2 (6 bases each). The CDR3 has 16 amino acids. Germline V gives CDR1 SGDLS, CDR2 YYNGEE. The V end was cut by 4 bases, the J end by 6 bases, with 20 bases between. The DNA for the CDR3 is TGTGCCAGCAGCCCGCGGGACACCCTGCAAGGCAATGAGCAGTTCTTC. It yields the protein CASSPRDTLQGNEQFF.

The chain couples TRBV7-8 to TRBJ1-2, with TRBD1 as a possible D gene (5 bases). From germline, CDR1 is SGHVS and CDR2 FQNEAQ. The CDR3 is 15 amino acids. V was pared by 5 bases and J by 0 bases, with 13 bases between. The CDR3 coding sequence is TGTGCCAGCAGCGGCCGACAGATTACTAACTATGGCTACACCTTC. Amino acids: CASSGRQITNYGYTF.

The CDR3 bases are TGTGCCAGCAGTTACACTCCAGGGAGGGGGCGCACAGATACGCAGTATTTT. Protein sequence: CASSYTPGRGRTDTQYF. V is TRBV6-1 and J is TRBJ2-3, with D tentatively TRBD1 or TRBD2 (7 bases each). CDR1 and CDR2 (germline): MNHNS, SASEGT. The CDR3 extends over 17 amino acids. V lost 5 bases, J lost 1 base, and 19 bases lay in between.

The V gene is TRBV5-1, the J gene TRBJ2-3, with 13 bases identical to TRBD2. The CDR3 length is 15 residues. Germline values: CDR1 SGHRS, CDR2 YFSETQ. V lost 4 bases and J lost 8; bases outside the gene matches: 7. The CDR3 DNA follows: TGCGCCAGCAGCGGCCGGACTAGCGGGAGAGTTACGCAGTATTTT. Its translation: CASSGRTSGRVTQYF.

This clonotype came up a few times. The chain combines TRBV5-3 with TRBJ2-1, with 12 nucleotides matching TRBD2. TRBV5-3 is labeled an ORF, and its function is uncertain. The V segment lost 8 bases and the J segment 0 bases; nucleotides outside the gene matches: 12. The CDR3 extends over 18 amino acids. This CDR3 reads CASSTGLAGPSSYNEQFF. CDR3 DNA sequence: TGTGCCAGCAGCACGGGACTAGCGGGCCCAAGCTCCTACAATGAGCAGTTCTTC.

This clonotype was seen ten or more times. The chain recombines TRBV7-9 with TRBJ1-4, with D perhaps TRBD1 (6 bases). CDR3 length: 15 amino acids. V was pared by 0 bases and J by 7 bases, with 12 bases between. CDR1 is SEHNR, CDR2 FQNEAQ, per germline (reference sequence). The CDR3 DNA sequence: TGTGCCAGCAGCTTAGCGGACAGTCCGGGTGAAAAACTGTTTTTT. Encoded protein: CASSLADSPGEKLFF.

This clonotype was seen more than once but under ten times. The V gene is TRBV19, the J gene TRBJ1-2, with D possibly being TRBD1 (5 bases). CDR3 length: 15 amino acids. Between the trimmed V and J ends, which lost 0 bases and 4 bases, there was a span of 12 bases. The germline CDR1 and CDR2 sequences are LNHDA and SQIVND (reference sequence). The CDR3 here is CASSIEHRQSYGYTF. Written as DNA, the CDR3 is TGTGCCAGTAGTATAGAACACAGGCAGAGCTATGGCTACACCTTC. Filled out from reference TRBV19 and TRBJ1-2, the complete variable domain reads DGGITQSPKYLFRKEGQNVTLSCEQNLNHDAMYWYRQDPGQGLRLIYYSQIVNDFQKGDIAEGYSVSREKKESFPLTVTSAQKNPTAFYLCASSIEHRQSYGYTFGSGTRLTVV.

V usage is TRBV7-9 and J usage is TRBJ2-3; 9 bases agree with TRBD2. CDR3 size: 17 residues. The V gene end was trimmed by 1 base and the J gene end by 8 bases; junction bases not matched to a gene: 13. Germline V gives CDR1 SEHNR, CDR2 FQNEAQ (reference sequence). CDR3 amino acids: CASSLGRTSEAPRTQYF. DNA of the CDR3: TGTGCCAGCAGCTTAGGACGGACTAGCGAGGCCCCCCGTACGCAGTATTTT.